What follows are 7 T cell receptor beta chains derived from one specimen sequenced in a study of shared clonotypes between healthy human individuals. Naivety among CD8 cells was defined by CD45RO negativity and positive CCR7 selection, thereby excluding terminally differentiated effector memory CD45RA+ cells. Sequenced by immunoSEQ multiplex PCR; TCRdb stores in-frame clones only, minus some. Of millions of clones in the sample, around 96% were seen once. Sequencing was carried out using naive CD8+ T cells sorted from blood. Source of these receptors: a man aged 18 to 30 in good health.

The chain's CDR3 is CASSKVSGSLTGYEQYF. The CDR3 region has the DNA TGTGCCAGCAGCAAAGTGAGCGGGAGCCTGACCGGGTACGAGCAGTACTTC. J is TRBJ2-7 and V is TRBV21-1; no check of the table's D call, TRBD2, against the DNA was made. TRBV21-1 counts as a pseudogene. The CDR3 extends over 17 amino acids.

This chain links TRBV27 with TRBJ2-3, with a weak D call TRBD1 (5 bases). Germline V gives CDR1 MNHEY, CDR2 SMNVEV (reference sequence). V lost 6 bases and J lost 1, with 14 bases in between. CDR3 length: 15 amino acids. The CDR3 region is CASRIRKQGTDTQYF. Here the CDR3 DNA reads TGTGCCAGCAGGATCCGAAAACAGGGCACAGATACGCAGTATTTT.

The J gene is TRBJ2-7, the V gene TRBV13; D could derive from TRBD1 or TRBD2 (5 bases each). Trimming removed 5 bases at V and 5 bases at J, with 19 bases between. The CDR3 sequence is 15 residues long. From germline, CDR1 is PRHDT and CDR2 FYEKMQ (reference sequence). CDR3 loop: CASSPLGPSYDEQYF. For the CDR3, the DNA is TGTGCCAGCAGCCCTTTGGGACCGAGCTACGACGAGCAGTACTTC.

The chain recombines TRBV9 with TRBJ1-2; D is ambiguous. The V end lost 4 bases, the J end lost 3 bases, and 16 bases lay between the germline ends. The length of the CDR3 is 15 residues. The germline V gene encodes CDR1 SGDLS and CDR2 YYNGEE. Written as DNA, the CDR3 is TGTGCCAGCAGCCGGAAGGATTTCGGTGACTATGGCTACACCTTC. As protein: CASSRKDFGDYGYTF.

Worth noting for this clone: Different DNA sequences within this sample yield the same CDR3. The J gene is TRBJ1-2, the V gene TRBV6-5; no clear D gene. The CDR3 length is 14 residues. CDR1 is MNHEY, CDR2 SVGAGI, per germline. V was pared by 0 bases and J by 2 bases, with 7 bases between. CDR3 sequence reads: CASSYSEGNYGYTF. The CDR3 region has the DNA TGTGCCAGCAGTTACTCTGAAGGGAACTATGGCTACACCTTC.

The rearrangement joins TRBV27 to TRBJ2-6; D gene uncertain. This CDR3 spans 11 amino acids. Germline lookup yields CDR1 MNHEY and CDR2 SMNVEV (reference sequence). The CDR3 bases are TGTGAGGTGCTCGGGGCCAACGTCCTGACTTTC. Translating it yields CEVLGANVLTF. Full variable domain (remainder filled in from reference TRBV27 and TRBJ2-6): EAQVTQNPRYLITVTGKKLTVTCSQNMNHEYMSWYRQDPGLGLRQIYYSMNVEVTDKGDVPEGYKVSRKEKRNFPLILESPSPNQTSLYFCEVLGANVLTFGAGSRLTVL.

The V gene is TRBV6-1, the J gene TRBJ2-5; 8 positions match TRBD1. This CDR3 is built from 16 residues. V was pared by 4 bases and J by 6 bases, with 13 bases of the junction left unmatched. Germline V gene lookup returns CDR1 MNHNS and CDR2 SASEGT. For the CDR3, the DNA is TGTGCCAGCAGTGTCCTCAGGGGGCCGTGGGAGAAGACCCAGTACTTC. Its translation: CASSVLRGPWEKTQYF.